The clone carrying this TCR beta chain showed up many times. MiXCR, applied by TCRdb to the 5' RACE reads, yields one record per CDR3 protein. The sample includes about 78,000 distinct CDR3 sequences, 4% to 6% of them seen just once. This sample was taken from a study of neurological immune-mediated disorders. V dropped 5 bases and J dropped 9 bases, with 14 bases sitting between them. Germline lookup yields CDR1 SNHLY and CDR2 FYNNEI. There are 13 residues in the CDR3. Sequenced: PBMCs. This TCR was recovered from a woman aged 30 to 39 with multiple sclerosis. This chain links TRBV2 with TRBJ2-1; no firm D call. The CDR3 spells CASSPDRVGEQFF. CDR3 nucleotide sequence: TGTGCCAGCAGTCCGGACCGGGTTGGTGAGCAGTTCTTC. Drawing the rest from reference TRBV2 and TRBJ2-1, the complete variable domain is EPEVTQTPSHQVTQMGQEVILRCVPISNHLYFYWYRQILGQKVEFLVSFYNNEISEKSEIFDDQFSVERPDGSNFTLKIRSTKLEDSAMYFCASSPDRVGEQFFGPGTRLTVL.